These 23 T cell receptor beta chains were all obtained from the same sample, sequenced in a study of blood T cells in healthy people across ages. Primed by a sample-barcoded 5' primer and a J-beta primer mix, a second PCR proceeded for about 6 to 12 cycles. TCRdb analysed the 5' RACE reads with MiXCR anew, one entry per CDR3 protein. This sample has approximately 1,000,000 distinct CDR3 sequences, with roughly two fifths found just once. Sequenced input: blood. The source of these receptors is a man younger than 35 in good health.

CDR3 amino acids: CASSPPEAHEAFF. In nucleotides, the CDR3 is TGTGCCAGCTCACCCCCGGAGGCGCATGAAGCTTTCTTT. V is TRBV18 and J is TRBJ1-1; D unresolved. Trimming stripped 3 bases from V and 7 bases from J, with 12 bases between. The CDR3 runs 13 residues. Germline CDR1 and CDR2: KGHSH and LQKENI.

In its sample, this clonotype was seen a few times. CDR3 loop: CASRLSTDNTEAFF. The CDR3 region has the DNA TGTGCCAGCAGGCTCTCGACCGACAACACTGAAGCTTTCTTT. The chain combines TRBV12-3 or TRBV12-4 with TRBJ1-1, with D uncertain. This CDR3 region has 14 residues. The V gene lost 6 bases and the J gene lost 2 bases, with 13 bases spanning the gap.

The chain joins TRBV7-9 to TRBJ2-7; D call uncertain. V was pared by 7 bases and J by 2 bases, with 6 bases between. The length of the CDR3 is 11 residues. The germline CDR1 and CDR2 sequences are SEHNR and FQNEAQ (reference sequence). The CDR3 sequence is CASILTYEQYF. The DNA of the CDR3 is TGTGCCAGCATCCTGACCTACGAGCAGTACTTC.

The J gene is TRBJ2-1, the V gene TRBV5-6; D unclear. The CDR3 has 12 residues. Germline values: CDR1 SGHDT, CDR2 YYEEEE. V lost 4 bases, J lost 6 bases, and 8 bases lay in between. DNA of the CDR3: TGTGCCAGCAGCCGCTCTCCCAATGAGCAGTTCTTC. This translates into CASSRSPNEQFF.

The chain employs TRBV18 and TRBJ1-5; TRBD1 matches 11 bases. The germline V gene has CDR1 KGHSH and CDR2 LQKENI. The CDR3 consists of 14 residues. V shed 5 bases, J shed 6 bases, and the junction held 3 bases outside the gene matches. The CDR3 is CASSKDRGLQPQHF. CDR3 DNA: TGTGCCAGCTCAAAGGACAGGGGGCTTCAGCCCCAGCATTTT.

In its sample, this clonotype was seen a few times. The CDR3 DNA is TGTGCCAGCAGCCGGGACAGACGGGGGGTGGATACGCAGTATTTT. It translates to CASSRDRRGVDTQYF. This chain joins TRBV27 and TRBJ2-3; tentatively, D is TRBD1 or TRBD2 (7 bases each). V lost 6 bases to trimming and J lost 6 bases, with 19 bases between them. The CDR3 spans 15 residues. The germline V gene has CDR1 MNHEY and CDR2 SMNVEV (reference sequence).

The V gene is TRBV3-1, the J gene TRBJ1-5, with a weak D call TRBD1 (5 bases). This CDR3 has 15 amino acids. Per the germline V gene, CDR1 is LGHDT and CDR2 is YNNKEL (reference sequence). Trimming stripped 1 base from V and 6 bases from J, with 13 bases between. This CDR3 is CASSQGPGGGQPQHF. CDR3 DNA: TGTGCCAGCAGCCAAGGACCGGGGGGGGGTCAGCCCCAGCATTTT.

The sample holds a few counts of this clonotype. CDR3 in amino acids: CASSQGGGSFNSPLHF. The CDR3 nucleotides read TGTGCCAGCAGCCAAGGCGGAGGTAGCTTTAATTCACCCCTCCACTTT. The V call is TRBV3-1, the J call TRBJ1-6; D remains unclear. CDR1 and CDR2 from the germline V gene are LGHDT and YNNKEL (reference sequence). Trimming pared 1 base from V and 6 bases from J, leaving 13 bases between. CDR3 length: 16 residues.

This chain links TRBV24-1 with TRBJ2-2, with D possibly being TRBD2 (6 bases). Germline values: CDR1 KGHDR, CDR2 SFDVKD. The CDR3 is 17 residues long. V was shortened by 0 bases and J by 5 bases, with 15 bases between the two germline ends. The chain's CDR3 is CATSDLWEARGTGELFF. The CDR3 DNA reads as TGTGCCACCAGTGATTTGTGGGAGGCTCGAGGAACCGGGGAGCTGTTTTTT.

This clonotype was detected only a few times. The chain links TRBV15 to TRBJ2-3, with 11 bases that match TRBD2. This CDR3 contains 18 residues. In germline, CDR1 is LNHNV, CDR2 YYDKDF (reference sequence). Trimming cost V 5 bases and J 2 bases; bases outside gene matches: 12. CDR3 nucleotide sequence: TGTGCCACCAGCGGGGATTTGACTAGCGGGGTATCCACAGATACGCAGTATTTT. It codes for CATSGDLTSGVSTDTQYF.

This clonotype was counted between two and nine times. V gene TRBV5-1 combines with J gene TRBJ1-1; possibly TRBD1 for D (5 bases). Germline V lookup: CDR1 SGHRS, CDR2 YFSETQ. CDR3 length equals 11 residues. V lost 7 bases, J lost 6 bases, and 10 bases lay in between. The CDR3 protein is CASLQGAEAFF. The CDR3 DNA sequence: TGCGCCAGCCTTCAGGGAGCTGAAGCTTTCTTT.

V and J are TRBV28 and TRBJ1-5; D ambiguous. The CDR3 loop spans 14 amino acids. V was shortened by 3 bases and J by 0 bases, with 6 bases between the two germline ends. Germline lookup yields CDR1 MDHEN and CDR2 SYDVKM. DNA for the CDR3: TGTGCCAGCAGTTTTTCTCTTAGCAATCAGCCCCAGCATTTT. This translates into CASSFSLSNQPQHF.

This clonotype was counted between two and nine times. This chain connects TRBV5-5 to TRBJ2-1; 12 bases are a match to TRBD2. Trimming cost V 4 bases and J 7 bases; bases outside gene matches: 6. There are 15 residues in the CDR3. The germline gives CDR1 SGHKS, CDR2 YYEKEE (reference sequence). As DNA, the CDR3 is TGTGCCAGCAGCGTGACTAGCGGGGGCTCTAATGAGCAGTTCTTC. Its translation: CASSVTSGGSNEQFF.

The chain couples TRBV9 to TRBJ2-1; unclear D gene. The CDR3 extends over 14 amino acids. V lost 1 base to trimming and J lost 3 bases, with 8 bases between them. Germline lookup yields CDR1 SGDLS and CDR2 YYNGEE. The CDR3 DNA reads as TGTGCCAGCAGCGTACTGGGGTACTACAATGAGCAGTTCTTC. Its protein is CASSVLGYYNEQFF. Complete variable domain (other parts from reference TRBV9 and TRBJ2-1): DSGVTQTPKHLITATGQRVTLRCSPRSGDLSVYWYQQSLDQGLQFLIQYYNGEERAKGNILERFSAQQFPDLHSELNLSSLELGDSALYFCASSVLGYYNEQFFGPGTRLTVL.

This clonotype was found a few times. This chain joins TRBV2 and TRBJ2-7; 7 bases line up with TRBD1. The CDR3 sequence is 13 residues long. Germline V gene sequence: CDR1 SNHLY, CDR2 FYNNEI. Losses at the gene ends were 4 bases for V and 3 bases for J; bases not matched to a gene: 3. Here the CDR3 DNA reads TGTGCCAGCAGTGCCCGGGACAGCTACGAGCAGTACTTC. The encoded protein is CASSARDSYEQYF.

V and J are TRBV20-1 and TRBJ2-1; TRBD2 matches 8 bases. The CDR3 is 15 amino acids. The V segment lost 5 bases and the J segment 2 bases; nucleotides outside the gene matches: 8. Germline CDR1 and CDR2: DFQATT and SNEGSKA (reference sequence). CDR3 in amino acids: CSAPETGGTYNEQFF. The CDR3 DNA is TGCAGTGCTCCCGAGACGGGGGGGACCTACAATGAGCAGTTCTTC.

This clonotype was counted only a few times. CDR3 DNA sequence: TGTGCCAGCAGCCGGGCGACAGAAGAAGAGACCCAGTACTTC. It is translated as CASSRATEEETQYF. V and J are TRBV28 and TRBJ2-5; D possibly corresponds to TRBD1 (5 bases). V was shortened by 6 bases and J by 3 bases, with 14 bases between the two germline ends. The V gene's germline CDR1 is MDHEN and CDR2 SYDVKM. The CDR3 contains 14 residues.

This clonotype was counted between two and nine times. The gene calls are TRBV11-1 and TRBJ2-1; D could derive from TRBD1 or TRBD2 (5 bases each). Trimming removed 10 bases from V and 1 base from J, with 11 bases in between. CDR1 SGHAT and CDR2 FQDESV come from the germline V gene (reference sequence). The CDR3 is made up of 13 amino acids. CDR3 loop: CATGTDSYNEQFF. DNA for the CDR3: TGTGCCACCGGGACGGATTCCTACAATGAGCAGTTCTTC.

This clonotype was found a few times. The gene calls are TRBV5-1 and TRBJ1-4; possibly TRBD1 for D (5 bases). The ends were cut back, 3 bases at V and 1 base at J, with 13 bases in the middle. This CDR3 comprises 16 residues. The germline V gene has CDR1 SGHRS and CDR2 YFSETQ. CDR3 region: CASSWGRGGTNEKLFF. The CDR3 DNA sequence: TGCGCCAGCAGCTGGGGACGAGGAGGAACTAATGAAAAACTGTTTTTT.

In its sample, this clonotype was seen a few times. V is TRBV12-3 or TRBV12-4 and J is TRBJ1-2; a possible D gene is TRBD1 (6 bases). Trimming left V 5 bases short and J 5 bases short, with 18 bases between. The CDR3 runs to 15 residues. CDR3 bases: TGTGCCAGCAGTCGAGGGGACAACGTAGCTTATGGCTACACCTTC. This gives the protein CASSRGDNVAYGYTF.

V and J are TRBV28 and TRBJ2-3; 7 bases are a match to TRBD2. Losses at the gene ends were 3 bases for V and 12 bases for J; bases not matched to a gene: 6. CDR1 and CDR2 (germline): MDHEN, SYDVKM. The CDR3 length is 12 residues. In DNA form, the CDR3 reads TGTGCCAGCAGTTTTGGGACTAATAACCAGTATTTT. This gives the protein CASSFGTNNQYF.

V and J are TRBV7-2 and TRBJ1-6; D gene uncertain. Trimming took off 2 bases at V and 3 bases at J, with 14 bases between the two ends. This CDR3 has 17 residues. CDR1 SGHTA and CDR2 FQGNSA come from the germline V gene. CDR3: CASSLRNSHNYNSPLHF. In DNA, the CDR3 is TGTGCCAGCAGCTTAAGAAACAGCCATAACTATAATTCACCCCTCCACTTT.

Concerning this clonotype itself: No conserved phenylalanine or tryptophan ends this CDR3, so it is likely a read error. CDR3 in amino acids: CASSSLAGSSYNEQFI. In nucleotides, the CDR3 is TGTGCCAGCAGCTCTTTAGCGGGGAGCTCCTACAATGAGCAGTTCATC. The rearrangement joins TRBV5-5 to TRBJ2-1; 8 nucleotides agree with TRBD2. The V gene end was trimmed by 3 bases and the J gene end by 0 bases; junction bases not matched to a gene: 5. CDR3 length: 16 residues. In germline, CDR1 is SGHKS, CDR2 YYEKEE (reference sequence).